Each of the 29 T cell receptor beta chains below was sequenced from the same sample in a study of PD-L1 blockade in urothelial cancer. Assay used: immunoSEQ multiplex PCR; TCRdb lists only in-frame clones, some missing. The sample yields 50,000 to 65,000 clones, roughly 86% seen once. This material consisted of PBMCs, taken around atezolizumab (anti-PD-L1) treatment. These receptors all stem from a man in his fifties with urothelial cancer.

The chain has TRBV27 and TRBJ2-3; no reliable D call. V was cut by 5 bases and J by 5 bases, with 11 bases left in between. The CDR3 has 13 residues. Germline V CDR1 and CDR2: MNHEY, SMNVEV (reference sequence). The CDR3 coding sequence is TGTGCCAGCAGTCCCCTCTATGGAGATACGCAGTATTTT. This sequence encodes CASSPLYGDTQYF.

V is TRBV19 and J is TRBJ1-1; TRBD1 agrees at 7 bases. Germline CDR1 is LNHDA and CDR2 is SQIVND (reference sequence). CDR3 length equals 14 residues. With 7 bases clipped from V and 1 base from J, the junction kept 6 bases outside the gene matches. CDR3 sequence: CASTGQIENTEAFF. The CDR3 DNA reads TGTGCCAGTACGGGACAGATAGAGAACACTGAAGCTTTCTTT. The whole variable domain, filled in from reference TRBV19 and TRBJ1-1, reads DGGITQSPKYLFRKEGQNVTLSCEQNLNHDAMYWYRQDPGQGLRLIYYSQIVNDFQKGDIAEGYSVSREKKESFPLTVTSAQKNPTAFYLCASTGQIENTEAFFGQGTRLTVV.

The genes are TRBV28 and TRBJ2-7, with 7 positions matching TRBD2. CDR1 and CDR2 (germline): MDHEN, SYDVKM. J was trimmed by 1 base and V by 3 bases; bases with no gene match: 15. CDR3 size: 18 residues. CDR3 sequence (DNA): TGTGCCAGCAGTTTTGGTGTGGGTACGGCGGGAGAATCCTACGAGCAGTACTTC. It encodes CASSFGVGTAGESYEQYF.

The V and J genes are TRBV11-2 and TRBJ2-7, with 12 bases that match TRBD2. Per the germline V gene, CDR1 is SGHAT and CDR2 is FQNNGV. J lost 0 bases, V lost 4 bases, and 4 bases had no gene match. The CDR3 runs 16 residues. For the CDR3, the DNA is TGTGCCAGCAGCTCGCTAGCGGGAGGGACCTCCTACGAGCAGTACTTC. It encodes CASSSLAGGTSYEQYF.

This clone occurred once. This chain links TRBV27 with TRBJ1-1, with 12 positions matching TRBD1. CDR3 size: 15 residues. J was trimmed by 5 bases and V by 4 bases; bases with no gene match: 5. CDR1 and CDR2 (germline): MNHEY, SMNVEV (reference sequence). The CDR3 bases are TGTGCCAGCAGTTGGGACAGGGGGCCGGGGACTGAAGCTTTCTTT. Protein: CASSWDRGPGTEAFF.

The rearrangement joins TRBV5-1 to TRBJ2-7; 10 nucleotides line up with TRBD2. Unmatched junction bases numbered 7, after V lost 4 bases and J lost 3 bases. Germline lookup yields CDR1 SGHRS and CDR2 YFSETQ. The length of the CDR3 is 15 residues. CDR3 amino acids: CASSAGTSAIYEQYF. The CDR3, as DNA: TGCGCCAGCAGCGCGGGGACTAGCGCAATCTACGAGCAGTACTTC.

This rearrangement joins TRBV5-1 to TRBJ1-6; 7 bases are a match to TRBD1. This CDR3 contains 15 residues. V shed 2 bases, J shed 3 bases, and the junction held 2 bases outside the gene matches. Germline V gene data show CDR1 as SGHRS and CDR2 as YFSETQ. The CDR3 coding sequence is TGCGCCAGCAGCTTTGGGGACAGCTATAATTCACCCCTCCACTTT. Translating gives CASSFGDSYNSPLHF.

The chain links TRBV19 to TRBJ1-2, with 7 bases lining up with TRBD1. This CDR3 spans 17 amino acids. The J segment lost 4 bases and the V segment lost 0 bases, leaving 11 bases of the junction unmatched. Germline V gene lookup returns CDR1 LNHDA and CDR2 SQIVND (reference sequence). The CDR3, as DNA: TGTGCCAGTAGTATAGACCGACTGGGGACAGAAGTCTATGGCTACACCTTC. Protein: CASSIDRLGTEVYGYTF.

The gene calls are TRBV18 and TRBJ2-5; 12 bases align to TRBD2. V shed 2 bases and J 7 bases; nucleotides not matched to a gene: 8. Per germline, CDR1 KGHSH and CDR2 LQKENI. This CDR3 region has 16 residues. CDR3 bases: TGTGCCAGCTCACCAGAGGGACTAGCGGGCGGAGGGACCCAGTACTTC. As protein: CASSPEGLAGGGTQYF.

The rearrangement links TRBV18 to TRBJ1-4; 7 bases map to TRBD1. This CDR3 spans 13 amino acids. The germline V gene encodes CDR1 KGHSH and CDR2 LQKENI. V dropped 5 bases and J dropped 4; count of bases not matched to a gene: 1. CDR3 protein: CASSRDSNEKLFF. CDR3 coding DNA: TGTGCCAGCTCAAGGGACAGTAATGAAAAACTGTTTTTT.

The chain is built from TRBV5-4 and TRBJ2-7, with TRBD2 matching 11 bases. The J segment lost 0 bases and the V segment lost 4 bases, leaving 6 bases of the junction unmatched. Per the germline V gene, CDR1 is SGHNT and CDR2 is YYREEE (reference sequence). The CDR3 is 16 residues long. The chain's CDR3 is CASSLAGTSGSYEQYF. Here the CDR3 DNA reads TGTGCCAGCAGCCTTGCGGGGACTAGCGGCTCCTACGAGCAGTACTTC.

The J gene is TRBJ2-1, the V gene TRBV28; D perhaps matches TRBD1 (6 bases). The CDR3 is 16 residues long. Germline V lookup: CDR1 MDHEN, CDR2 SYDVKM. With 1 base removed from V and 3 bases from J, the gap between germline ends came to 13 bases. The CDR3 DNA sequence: TGTGCCAGCAGTTTATCCACTCCGGGACACTACAATGAGCAGTTCTTC. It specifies CASSLSTPGHYNEQFF.

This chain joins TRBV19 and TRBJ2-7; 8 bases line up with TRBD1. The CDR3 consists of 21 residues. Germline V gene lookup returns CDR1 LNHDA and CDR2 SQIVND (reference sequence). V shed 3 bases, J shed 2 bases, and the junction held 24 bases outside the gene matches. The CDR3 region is CASSISSLDWKPDRVTYEQYF. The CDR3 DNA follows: TGTGCCAGTAGTATCAGTTCCTTGGACTGGAAACCGGACAGGGTGACCTACGAGCAGTACTTC.

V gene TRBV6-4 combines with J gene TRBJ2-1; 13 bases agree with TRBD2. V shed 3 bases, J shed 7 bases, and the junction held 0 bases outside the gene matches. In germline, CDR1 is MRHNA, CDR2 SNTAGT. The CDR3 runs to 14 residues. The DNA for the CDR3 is TGTGCCAGCAGTGAGACTAGCGGGGGGAATGAGCAGTTCTTC. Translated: CASSETSGGNEQFF.

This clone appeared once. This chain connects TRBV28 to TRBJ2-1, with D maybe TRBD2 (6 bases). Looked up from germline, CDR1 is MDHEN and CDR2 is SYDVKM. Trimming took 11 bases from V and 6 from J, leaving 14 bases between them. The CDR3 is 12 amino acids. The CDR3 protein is CASVGGVNEQFF. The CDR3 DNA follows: TGTGCCTCTGTGGGCGGGGTCAATGAGCAGTTCTTC.

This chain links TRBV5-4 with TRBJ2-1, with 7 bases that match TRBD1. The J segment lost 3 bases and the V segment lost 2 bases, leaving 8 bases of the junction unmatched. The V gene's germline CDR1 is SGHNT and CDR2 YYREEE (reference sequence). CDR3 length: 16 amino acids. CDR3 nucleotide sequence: TGTGCCAGCAGCTTCTCCGGGACAGCCATCTACAATGAGCAGTTCTTC. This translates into CASSFSGTAIYNEQFF.

CDR3 region: CASSEDRLADIISGANVLTF. The CDR3 nucleotides are TGTGCCAGCAGTGAAGACCGACTAGCGGATATTATCTCTGGGGCCAACGTCCTGACTTTC. V is TRBV2 and J is TRBJ2-6, with 9 bases identical to TRBD2. Trimming cost V 1 base and J 0 bases; bases outside gene matches: 10. Germline CDR1 is SNHLY and CDR2 is FYNNEI. The CDR3 spans 20 residues.

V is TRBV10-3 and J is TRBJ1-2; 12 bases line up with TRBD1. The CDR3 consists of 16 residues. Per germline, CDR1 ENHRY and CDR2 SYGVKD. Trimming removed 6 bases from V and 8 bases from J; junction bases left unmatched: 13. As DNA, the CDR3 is TGTGCCATCAGCACCTCCGGGACAGGGGGCGATGGGGGCTACACCTTC. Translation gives CAISTSGTGGDGGYTF.

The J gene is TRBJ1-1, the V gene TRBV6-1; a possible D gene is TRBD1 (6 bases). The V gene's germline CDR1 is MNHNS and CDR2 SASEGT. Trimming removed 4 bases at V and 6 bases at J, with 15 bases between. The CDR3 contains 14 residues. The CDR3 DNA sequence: TGTGCCAGCAGTGTCCACACAGGGCCTCCTGAAGCTTTCTTT. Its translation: CASSVHTGPPEAFF.

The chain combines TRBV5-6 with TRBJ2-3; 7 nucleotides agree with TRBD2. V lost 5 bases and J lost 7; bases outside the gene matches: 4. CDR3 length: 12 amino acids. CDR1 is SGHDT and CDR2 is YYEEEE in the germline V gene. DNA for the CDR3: TGTGCCAGCAGGTGGGGGGGGAATACGCAGTATTTT. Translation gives CASRWGGNTQYF.

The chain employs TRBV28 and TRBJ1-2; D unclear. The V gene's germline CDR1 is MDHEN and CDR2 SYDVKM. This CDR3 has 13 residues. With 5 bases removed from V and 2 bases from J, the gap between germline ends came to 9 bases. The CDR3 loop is CASSTTLNYGYTF. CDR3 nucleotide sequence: TGTGCCAGCAGTACTACACTGAACTATGGCTACACCTTC.

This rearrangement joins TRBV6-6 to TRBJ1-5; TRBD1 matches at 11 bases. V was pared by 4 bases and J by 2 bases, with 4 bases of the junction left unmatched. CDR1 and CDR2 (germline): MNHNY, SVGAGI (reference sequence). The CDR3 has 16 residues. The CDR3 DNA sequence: TGTGCCAGCAGTTTTGGACAGGGGGCAGGCAATCAGCCCCAGCATTTT. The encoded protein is CASSFGQGAGNQPQHF.

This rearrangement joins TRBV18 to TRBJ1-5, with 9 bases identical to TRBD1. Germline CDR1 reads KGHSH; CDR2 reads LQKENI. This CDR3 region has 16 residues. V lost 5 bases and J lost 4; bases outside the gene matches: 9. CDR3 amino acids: CASSTGTGNRNQPQHF. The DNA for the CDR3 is TGTGCCAGCTCAACCGGGACAGGGAATCGGAATCAGCCCCAGCATTTT. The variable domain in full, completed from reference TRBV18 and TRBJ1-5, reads NAGVMQNPRHLVRRRGQEARLRCSPMKGHSHVYWYRQLPEEGLKFMVYLQKENIIDESGMPKERFSAEFPKEGPSILRIQQVVRGDSAAYFCASSTGTGNRNQPQHFGDGTRLSIL.

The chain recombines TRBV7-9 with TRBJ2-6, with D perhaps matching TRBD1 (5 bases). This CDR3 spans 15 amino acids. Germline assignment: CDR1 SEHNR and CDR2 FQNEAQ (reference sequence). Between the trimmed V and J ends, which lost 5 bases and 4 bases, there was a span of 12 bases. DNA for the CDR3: TGTGCCAGCAGCCCCAGGGCTCTCGGGGCCAACGTCCTGACTTTC. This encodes CASSPRALGANVLTF.

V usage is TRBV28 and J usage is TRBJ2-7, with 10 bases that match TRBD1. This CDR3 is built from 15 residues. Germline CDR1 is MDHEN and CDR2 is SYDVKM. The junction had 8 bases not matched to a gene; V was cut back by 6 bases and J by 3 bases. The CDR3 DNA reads TGTGCCAGCAGAGAGACAGGGGGCGGCTTCTACGAGCAGTACTTC. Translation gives CASRETGGGFYEQYF.

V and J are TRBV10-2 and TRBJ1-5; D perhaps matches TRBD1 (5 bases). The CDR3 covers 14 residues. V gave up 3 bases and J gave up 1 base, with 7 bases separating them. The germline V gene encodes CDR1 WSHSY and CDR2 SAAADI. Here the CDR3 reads CASSDQGSNQPQHF. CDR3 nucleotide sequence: TGCGCCAGCAGTGACCAGGGAAGCAATCAGCCCCAGCATTTT.

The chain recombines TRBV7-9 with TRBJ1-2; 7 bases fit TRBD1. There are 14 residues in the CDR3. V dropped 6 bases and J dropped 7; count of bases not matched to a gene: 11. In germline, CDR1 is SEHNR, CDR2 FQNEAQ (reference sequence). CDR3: CASSPGTEFGGYTF. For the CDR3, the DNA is TGTGCCAGCAGTCCCGGGACAGAGTTCGGTGGCTACACCTTC.

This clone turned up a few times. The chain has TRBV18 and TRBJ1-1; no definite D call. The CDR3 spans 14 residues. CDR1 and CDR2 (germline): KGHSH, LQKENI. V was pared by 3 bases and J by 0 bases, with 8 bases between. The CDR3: CASSPGSMNTEAFF. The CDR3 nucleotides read TGTGCCAGCTCACCCGGGAGCATGAACACTGAAGCTTTCTTT.

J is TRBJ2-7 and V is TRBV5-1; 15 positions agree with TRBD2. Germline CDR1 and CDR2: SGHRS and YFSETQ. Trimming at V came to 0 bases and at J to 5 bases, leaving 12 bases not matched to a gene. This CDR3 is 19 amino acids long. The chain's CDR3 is CASSLGLMGTSGRTHEQYF. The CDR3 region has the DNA TGCGCCAGCAGCTTGGGACTAATGGGGACTAGCGGGAGGACCCACGAGCAGTACTTC. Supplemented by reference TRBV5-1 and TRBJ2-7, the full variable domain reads KAGVTQTPRYLIKTRGQQVTLSCSPISGHRSVSWYQQTPGQGLQFLFEYFSETQRNKGNFPGRFSGRQFSNSRSEMNVSTLELGDSALYLCASSLGLMGTSGRTHEQYFGPGTRLTVT.